This TCR beta chain was identified during a study of blood T cell repertoires in COVID-19 (dated by TCRdb to 2019 to 2021). For the wider study: The collaborator samples originated in the United States, Italy and Spain and spanned the acute and convalescent phases of COVID-19. The samples were drawn from two sources: the first 160 participants of the ongoing ImmuneRACE study, and approximately 1,300 subjects contributed by 6 global collaborators. HLA class I and class II types, where available, came from metadata supplied by the sample provider rather than from assay-based typing. A de-identified subject ID, COVID-19 status, age in years and sex were almost always included in the sample metadata. The repertoires were made available in a free public database intended to serve as a resource for research on the immune response to SARS-CoV-2. The material from the prospective study consisted of cDNA or gDNA derived from T cells, B-cell-depleted T cells, or PBMCs. The dataset comprised deeply sampled blood TCRbeta repertoires from subjects exposed to, actively infected with, or recovered from COVID-19.

The immunoSEQ Assay, a bias-controlled multiplex PCR, was used to amplify TCRbeta CDR3 regions from genomic DNA. The authors' analysis ran thus. Within the assay, amplification of reference gene primers was used to estimate how many nucleated cells each sample contained. Sequence reads were collapsed and filtered to measure the absolute abundance of every unique TCRbeta CDR3 rearrangement. For each sample, productive Simpson clonality was calculated as the square root of Simpson's diversity index over productive rearrangements. TCRdb took this table from immuneACCESS and kept in-frame rearrangements with V and J called. Such tables lack part of the clones; where checked against another copy, unresolved V genes explain under half of the gap, and the rest is unexplained. The V and J calls and clone size are taken from that table; D and trimming were inferred from the DNA. The sample table lists 200,000 to 250,000 clones, roughly 79% of them with a count of one. The ten largest clones take up around 1.9% of the sample.

This clone showed up just a few times. This clone's antigen is unknown. No base-level quality is on record; no much larger clone is a single base apart. Each collaborating institution followed its own protocols to collect whole blood in K2EDTA tubes. For TCRbeta analysis, collaborator samples were shipped as frozen whole blood, as isolated PBMCs, or as DNA extracted from either sample type. Its CDR3 holds 12 amino acids, cysteine through phenylalanine. Only the CDR3 portion is preserved as DNA: 36 bases, with reading frame beginning at the first base. Looking up the germline V gene yields CDR1 KGHSH and CDR2 LQKENI. The V end loses 5 bases and the J end loses 7 bases, and a stretch of 11 bases separates them. What the study reported, not specific to this receptor: Clinical and demographic metadata were provided uncurated, with the amount varying by source and participant.

Recombination connected TRBV18 to TRBJ1-1, with the D gene call left open. The clonotype originates from a woman at least 80 years old with acute or convalescent COVID-19. Sequencing input: peripheral blood. The sequenced DNA: TGTGCCAGCTCATCACGGACTGGTGAAGCTTTCTTT. Its coded protein is CASSSRTGEAFF.